The next 14 T cell receptor beta chains were all read from a single sample in a study of HIV-infected patients and healthy controls. Alpha and beta constant-region primers primed reverse transcription of about 0.5 ug RNA. Each of the alpha and beta chains got its own library through chain-specific third strand synthesis with indices. A single record per CDR3 protein comes from TCRdb applying MiXCR to the 5' RACE reads. The profile covers some 9,900 distinct CDR3 sequences, with about 5% appearing a single time and approximately 14% taken by the ten largest. Whole blood was used without fractionation, so all unsorted peripheral T cells were included. Sequenced material: blood, taken before antiretroviral therapy. The receptors originated from an adult with HIV infection.

Many counts were recorded for this clonotype. This chain uses TRBV29-1 with TRBJ2-5, with 8 nucleotides matching TRBD1. The germline CDR1 and CDR2 sequences are SQVTM and ANQGSEA. The length of the CDR3 is 13 residues. With V trimmed by 7 bases and J by 3 bases, 7 bases remained unmatched. CDR3 region: CSARTGKEETQYF. The CDR3 nucleotides read TGCAGCGCTCGGACAGGGAAGGAAGAGACCCAGTACTTC.

By frequency in the sample, this clonotype is medium-sized. The genes are TRBV2 and TRBJ1-2; D is ambiguous. Looked up from germline, CDR1 is SNHLY and CDR2 is FYNNEI. The V end was cut by 0 bases, the J end by 4 bases, with 0 bases between. The CDR3 loop spans 11 amino acids. In nucleotides, the CDR3 is TGTGCCAGCAGTGAAGCCTATGGCTACACCTTC. This sequence encodes CASSEAYGYTF.

Many counts were recorded for this clonotype. V is TRBV15 and J is TRBJ1-1; tentatively, D is TRBD1 (6 bases). V was trimmed by 8 bases and J by 1 base, leaving 11 bases between them. This CDR3 is 13 amino acids long. CDR1 and CDR2 (germline): LNHNV, YYDKDF (reference sequence). The CDR3 protein is CATRETGNTEAFF. CDR3 bases: TGTGCCACCCGGGAGACAGGGAACACTGAAGCTTTCTTT.

This clonotype was counted ten times or more. This sequence joins TRBV20-1 and TRBJ2-5, with a weak D call TRBD2 (6 bases). The V and J ends lost 2 bases and 4 bases respectively, with 14 bases between them. CDR1 and CDR2 (germline): DFQATT, SNEGSKA (reference sequence). This CDR3 is built from 14 residues. The DNA for the CDR3 is TGCAGTGCTAGAAGGGGACGGAGGGGAGAGACCCAGTACTTC. Translated, it gives CSARRGRRGETQYF.

This clonotype was detected many times. This sequence joins TRBV11-2 and TRBJ2-2; the match to TRBD1 covers 10 bases. The CDR3 extends over 15 amino acids. Germline V lookup: CDR1 SGHAT, CDR2 FQNNGV. After removal of 5 bases from V and 6 bases from J, the junction contained 6 bases not matched to a gene. CDR3 region: CASSGRDRGPGELFF. The CDR3 DNA reads TGTGCCAGCAGCGGCAGGGACAGGGGACCCGGGGAGCTGTTTTTT.

This clonotype has a count of ten or more. The rearrangement links TRBV7-2 to TRBJ2-1; D is uncertain. The V end lost 0 bases, the J end lost 5 bases, and 8 bases lay between the germline ends. The CDR3 extends over 14 amino acids. Germline V gives CDR1 SGHTA, CDR2 FQGNSA. The CDR3 sequence is CASSLASLHNEQFF. CDR3 DNA sequence: TGTGCCAGCAGCTTAGCTTCTCTACACAATGAGCAGTTCTTC. The variable domain in full, completed from reference TRBV7-2 and TRBJ2-1, reads GAGVSQSPSNKVTEKGKDVELRCDPISGHTALYWYRQSLGQGLEFLIYFQGNSAPDKSGLPSDRFSAERTGGSVSTLTIQRTQQEDSAVYLCASSLASLHNEQFFGPGTRLTVL.

By share, this clonotype counts as medium-sized. The chain uses TRBV20-1 and TRBJ2-3; TRBD2 is a possible D gene (6 bases). The CDR3 extends over 16 amino acids. Trimming took 4 bases from V and 0 from J, leaving 17 bases between them. The V gene's germline CDR1 is DFQATT and CDR2 SNEGSKA (reference sequence). DNA for the CDR3: TGCAGTGCTAAGCCCTCTAGCGCATCTAGCACAGATACGCAGTATTTT. Translation gives CSAKPSSASSTDTQYF.

At least ten counts were recorded for this clonotype. The chain combines TRBV20-1 with TRBJ2-7; 9 bases are a match to TRBD1. CDR3 length: 13 amino acids. V lost 4 bases and J lost 5; bases outside the gene matches: 6. CDR1 and CDR2 (germline): DFQATT, SNEGSKA (reference sequence). The CDR3 protein is CSATRQGGHEQYF. As DNA, the CDR3 is TGCAGTGCTACCAGACAGGGGGGCCACGAGCAGTACTTC.

In DNA form, the CDR3 reads TGCAGTGCGCCCACACACGGGGGCGACGAGCAGTACTTC. Amino acid sequence: CSAPTHGGDEQYF. V and J are TRBV20-1 and TRBJ2-7; D is perhaps TRBD1 or TRBD2 (6 bases each). V lost 6 bases to trimming and J lost 5 bases, with 17 bases between them. Germline lookup yields CDR1 DFQATT and CDR2 SNEGSKA (reference sequence). This CDR3 is built from 13 residues.

Ten or more counts support this clonotype. V gene TRBV7-2 combines with J gene TRBJ2-7, with 11 bases aligning to TRBD2. With 5 bases clipped from V and 2 bases from J, the junction kept 5 bases outside the gene matches. In germline, CDR1 is SGHTA, CDR2 FQGNSA. The CDR3 runs 15 residues. The CDR3: CASSPGLAETYEQYF. The CDR3 nucleotides are TGTGCCAGCAGCCCGGGACTAGCGGAGACCTACGAGCAGTACTTC.

Judged by abundance, this clonotype is medium-sized (0.01 to 0.1%). The chain carries TRBV12-3 or TRBV12-4 and TRBJ1-4; D remains ambiguous. V shed 3 bases and J shed 8 bases, with 7 bases lying between them. CDR3 length equals 12 residues. The CDR3: CASSLEGEKLFF. In nucleotides, the CDR3 is TGTGCCAGCAGTTTGGAGGGCGAAAAACTGTTTTTT.

This clonotype was seen ten or more times. The J gene is TRBJ2-2, the V gene TRBV20-1; 7 nucleotides agree with TRBD1. Germline CDR1 DFQATT, CDR2 SNEGSKA (reference sequence). J was trimmed by 3 bases and V by 4 bases; bases with no gene match: 8. This CDR3 comprises 15 residues. The CDR3, as DNA: TGCAGTGCTAAGGGAGACAGGGCCCACACCGGGGAGCTGTTTTTT. Amino acids: CSAKGDRAHTGELFF.

This clonotype has ten or more counts. The chain carries TRBV5-1 and TRBJ2-6; 8 nucleotides line up with TRBD1. Trimming at V came to 3 bases and at J to 3 bases, leaving 5 bases not matched to a gene. Germline V gene sequence: CDR1 SGHRS, CDR2 YFSETQ. This CDR3 is 16 amino acids long. The DNA for the CDR3 is TGCGCCAGCAGCTCTCAGGGGGCGCTTGGGGCCAACGTCCTGACTTTC. Translating it yields CASSSQGALGANVLTF.

This clonotype was recorded at least ten times. This chain links TRBV29-1 with TRBJ2-3, with 7 bases matching TRBD2. The CDR3 spans 14 residues. CDR1 is SQVTM, CDR2 ANQGSEA, per germline. The trim removed 5 bases at V and 3 bases at J, leaving 8 bases unmatched. CDR3 DNA: TGCAGCGTTTCCGCTAGCGGACGTACAGATACGCAGTATTTT. Amino acids: CSVSASGRTDTQYF.